This passage covers 29 T cell receptor beta chains from one sample sequenced in a study of T cell responses to AZD1222 COVID-19 vaccine. Clones were sequenced by immunoSEQ multiplex PCR, and TCRdb holds only the in-frame ones, with some missing. Its listing shows around 140,000 clones. Source material: peripheral blood. The receptors shown here come from an adult in good health.

The chain couples TRBV5-6 to TRBJ1-1, with D tentatively TRBD1 (5 bases). The germline V and J ends were trimmed by 4 bases and 1 base, with 20 bases remaining between them. CDR1 SGHDT and CDR2 YYEEEE come from the germline V gene. This CDR3 has 17 residues. The CDR3 reads CASSPRDRPNWNTEAFF. CDR3 nucleotides: TGTGCCAGCAGCCCACGAGACAGACCAAATTGGAACACTGAAGCTTTCTTT.

The chain employs TRBV18 and TRBJ1-1; D ambiguous. This CDR3 region has 13 residues. Trimming took 2 bases from V and 4 from J, leaving 8 bases between them. Germline CDR1 KGHSH, CDR2 LQKENI. The CDR3 reads CASSPSGATEAFF. The CDR3 bases are TGTGCCAGCTCACCATCCGGAGCCACTGAAGCTTTCTTT.

This CDR3 is CAWIRGRLEAFF. Here the CDR3 DNA reads TGTGCCTGGATAAGGGGTCGATTGGAAGCTTTCTTT. This chain links TRBV30 with TRBJ1-1, with a possible D match to TRBD1 (5 bases). The CDR3 has 12 residues. Trimming stripped 4 bases from V and 8 bases from J, with 14 bases between. Germline CDR1 reads GTSNPN; CDR2 reads SVGIG (reference sequence).

V gene TRBV14 combines with J gene TRBJ1-1, with a tentative D call TRBD1 (5 bases). CDR3 length: 13 amino acids. V lost 1 base and J 5 bases, leaving 8 bases between the germline ends. The germline V gene encodes CDR1 SGHDN and CDR2 FVKESK. For the CDR3, the DNA is TGTGCCAGCAGCCAAGTCCAGGGAACTGAAGCTTTCTTT. This encodes CASSQVQGTEAFF.

The chain recombines TRBV6-2 or TRBV6-3 with TRBJ2-5; D gene ambiguous. The germline gives CDR1 MNHEY, CDR2 SVGEGT. This CDR3 has 12 amino acids. The ends were cut back, 2 bases at V and 6 bases at J, with 7 bases in the middle. The CDR3: CASSYPLKTQYF. CDR3 nucleotide sequence: TGTGCCAGCAGTTACCCCCTTAAGACCCAGTACTTC.

The chain combines TRBV7-9 with TRBJ1-2; perhaps TRBD1 as D (5 bases). CDR3 length: 16 amino acids. The germline V gene has CDR1 SEHNR and CDR2 FQNEAQ (reference sequence). Trimming left V 0 bases short and J 8 bases short, with 19 bases between. The CDR3, as DNA: TGTGCCAGCAGCTTAGCAGGGACCAACCCAACACGCGGCTACACCTTC. Protein sequence: CASSLAGTNPTRGYTF.

The V call is TRBV6-1, the J call TRBJ1-5, with a weak D call TRBD1 (5 bases). V shed 3 bases and J shed 4 bases, with 19 bases lying between them. The CDR3 is made up of 17 amino acids. CDR1 is MNHNS and CDR2 is SASEGT in the germline V gene. CDR3 in DNA: TGTGCCAGCAGTGATCCCGACCGGGGCCTATGGAATCAGCCCCAGCATTTT. It is translated as CASSDPDRGLWNQPQHF.

The rearrangement links TRBV15 to TRBJ1-2; tentative D call: TRBD1 (6 bases). Germline lookup yields CDR1 LNHNV and CDR2 YYDKDF (reference sequence). V gave up 5 bases and J gave up 4 bases, with 20 bases separating them. CDR3 length: 16 residues. The CDR3 coding sequence is TGTGCCACCAGCGAGAGAACAACAGGGTCCGCCTATGGCTACACCTTC. It specifies CATSERTTGSAYGYTF.

The chain couples TRBV28 to TRBJ1-2; 7 bases agree with TRBD1. The CDR3 totals 15 residues. V trimming: 7 bases; J trimming: 4 bases; junction bases outside the gene matches: 12. Germline V gene sequence: CDR1 MDHEN, CDR2 SYDVKM. CDR3 bases: TGTGCCAGCATGGTCTCTGGGACAGCACTCTATGGCTACACCTTC. It specifies CASMVSGTALYGYTF.

The chain carries TRBV2 and TRBJ1-2; D not resolved. The CDR3 runs 11 residues. Trimming pared 1 base from V and 8 bases from J, leaving 5 bases between. Germline V gives CDR1 SNHLY, CDR2 FYNNEI. The CDR3 here is CASSEVPGYTF. The CDR3 DNA reads TGTGCCAGCAGTGAAGTCCCGGGCTACACCTTC.

This chain joins TRBV13 and TRBJ2-5; the D is unclear. In germline, CDR1 is PRHDT, CDR2 FYEKMQ (reference sequence). The CDR3 runs 11 residues. V lost 0 bases and J lost 6, with 2 bases in between. The CDR3 DNA reads as TGTGCCAGCAGCTTAGGGAAGACCCAGTACTTC. It is translated as CASSLGKTQYF.

The chain couples TRBV5-4 to TRBJ2-7; D is possibly TRBD1 (6 bases). CDR1 and CDR2 from the germline V gene are SGHNT and YYREEE (reference sequence). V dropped 1 base and J dropped 1 base, with 9 bases sitting between them. This CDR3 region has 14 residues. For the CDR3, the DNA is TGTGCCAGCAGCTTGTGGGACAATTCCTACGAGCAGTACTTC. It encodes CASSLWDNSYEQYF.

V gene TRBV12-5 combines with J gene TRBJ1-1; tentatively, D is TRBD1 (6 bases). The V gene lost 4 bases and the J gene lost 6 bases, with 15 bases spanning the gap. The CDR3 has 14 residues. Germline V gene sequence: CDR1 LGHNT, CDR2 FRNRAP. The CDR3 sequence is CASGSDSDVAEAFF. The CDR3, as DNA: TGTGCTAGTGGTTCGGACAGCGACGTGGCTGAAGCTTTCTTT.

V is TRBV7-8 and J is TRBJ1-1; no clear D gene. Trimming removed 0 bases from V and 1 base from J, with 6 bases in between. CDR3 length equals 14 residues. Germline loops: CDR1 SGHVS, CDR2 FQNEAQ. In DNA, the CDR3 is TGTGCCAGCAGCTTAGCCAGAGGGAACACTGAAGCTTTCTTT. Translated: CASSLARGNTEAFF.

This chain joins TRBV7-9 and TRBJ1-2; a weak D match, TRBD1 (5 bases). Trimming shortened V by 5 bases and J by 13 bases, and 17 bases separated the two germline ends. Germline lookup yields CDR1 SEHNR and CDR2 FQNEAQ (reference sequence). This CDR3 has 12 residues. The CDR3 sequence is CASSPTWDFSTF. As DNA, the CDR3 is TGTGCCAGCAGCCCTACCTGGGACTTTTCCACCTTC.

The rearrangement links TRBV6-4 to TRBJ2-3; 9 bases align to TRBD2. Germline loops: CDR1 MRHNA, CDR2 SNTAGT. Trimming at V came to 3 bases and at J to 1 base, leaving 8 bases not matched to a gene. The CDR3 is 17 residues long. This chain's CDR3 is CASSEDGSGGGTDTQYF. The CDR3, as DNA: TGTGCCAGCAGTGAGGATGGTAGCGGGGGAGGCACAGATACGCAGTATTTT.

The chain recombines TRBV15 with TRBJ1-1, with D unresolved. The CDR3 is made up of 15 amino acids. Germline V gene data show CDR1 as LNHNV and CDR2 as YYDKDF (reference sequence). V lost 2 bases to trimming and J lost 2 bases, with 12 bases between them. In nucleotides, the CDR3 is TGTGCCACCAGCAGAAATCTTCAGATAAACACTGAAGCTTTCTTT. Translated: CATSRNLQINTEAFF.

The V gene is TRBV18, the J gene TRBJ1-4; D remains ambiguous. This CDR3 is 15 amino acids long. V shed 0 bases and J shed 2 bases, with 7 bases lying between them. In germline, CDR1 is KGHSH, CDR2 LQKENI. CDR3 residues: CASSPPSQTNEKLFF. In nucleotides, the CDR3 is TGTGCCAGCTCACCACCCAGCCAGACTAATGAAAAACTGTTTTTT.

The chain couples TRBV29-1 to TRBJ1-1; D not certain. Germline CDR1 is SQVTM and CDR2 is ANQGSEA. Trimming took off 3 bases at V and 2 bases at J, with 10 bases between the two ends. The CDR3 runs 13 residues. CDR3 residues: CSVERVPNTEAFF. The CDR3 coding sequence is TGCAGCGTTGAGAGAGTTCCAAACACTGAAGCTTTCTTT.

The rearrangement uses TRBV3-1 (or the pseudogene TRBV3-2) and TRBJ2-7; D is undetermined. Trimming shortened V by 0 bases and J by 6 bases, and 18 bases separated the two germline ends. Germline assignment: CDR1 LGHDT and CDR2 YNNKEL (reference sequence). There are 16 residues in the CDR3. This CDR3 reads CASSQDSGISGSEQYF. The CDR3 DNA sequence: TGTGCCAGCAGCCAAGATTCGGGTATCTCGGGTAGCGAGCAGTACTTC.

This chain's CDR3 is CASTSRPVQETQYF. CDR3 DNA: TGTGCCAGCACCTCTAGGCCAGTACAAGAGACCCAGTACTTC. This chain joins TRBV28 and TRBJ2-5; D is uncertain. Germline V CDR1 and CDR2: MDHEN, SYDVKM. The CDR3 has 14 residues. The ends were cut back, 7 bases at V and 2 bases at J, with 14 bases in the middle.

The chain has TRBV6-2 or TRBV6-3 and TRBJ2-3; D call uncertain. The ends were cut back, 2 bases at V and 3 bases at J, with 9 bases in the middle. CDR1 and CDR2 (germline): MNHEY, SVGEGT. The CDR3 is 14 amino acids. The CDR3 DNA is TGTGCCAGCAGTTACCCGACCCCTACAGATACGCAGTATTTT. It translates to CASSYPTPTDTQYF.

The chain's CDR3 is CASSYSTGRNTIYF. CDR3 bases: TGTGCCAGCAGTTACTCTACAGGGCGAAACACCATATATTTT. The gene calls are TRBV6-5 and TRBJ1-3; maybe TRBD1 (6 bases). The CDR3 covers 14 residues. The germline V and J ends were trimmed by 0 bases and 5 bases, with 8 bases remaining between them. In germline, CDR1 is MNHEY, CDR2 SVGAGI.

The genes are TRBV28 and TRBJ1-2; D not resolved. Looked up from germline, CDR1 is MDHEN and CDR2 is SYDVKM. Trimming left V 1 base short and J 4 bases short, with 10 bases between. The CDR3 extends over 14 amino acids. The chain's CDR3 is CASSLFVPSYGYTF. The CDR3 DNA reads TGTGCCAGCAGTTTATTTGTTCCATCCTATGGCTACACCTTC.

The J gene is TRBJ1-1, the V gene TRBV11-3, with no clear D. In germline, CDR1 is SGHNT, CDR2 YENEEA. CDR3 length: 14 amino acids. V was clipped by 5 bases and J by 3 bases, with 13 bases between them. CDR3 nucleotide sequence: TGTGCCAGCAGCCCCGGGCGGTCCTACACTGAAGCTTTCTTT. This codes for CASSPGRSYTEAFF.

The genes are TRBV19 and TRBJ2-3; TRBD1 agrees at 7 bases. The V gene's germline CDR1 is LNHDA and CDR2 SQIVND (reference sequence). The trim removed 3 bases at V and 0 bases at J, leaving 3 bases unmatched. The CDR3 has 15 residues. The CDR3 spells CASSIEGASTDTQYF. In nucleotides, the CDR3 is TGTGCCAGTAGTATCGAGGGGGCCAGCACAGATACGCAGTATTTT.

The V and J genes are TRBV5-1 and TRBJ1-1, with D unclear. Per the germline V gene, CDR1 is SGHRS and CDR2 is YFSETQ. V lost 0 bases and J lost 2, with 8 bases in between. This CDR3 comprises 14 residues. The CDR3 DNA sequence: TGCGCCAGCAGCTTGGGGTCGGCTAACACTGAAGCTTTCTTT. It codes for CASSLGSANTEAFF.

The chain links TRBV19 to TRBJ1-2, with D perhaps matching TRBD1 (5 bases). This CDR3 spans 11 amino acids. Germline CDR1 is LNHDA and CDR2 is SQIVND (reference sequence). V lost 7 bases, J lost 6 bases, and 9 bases lay in between. Here the CDR3 DNA reads TGTGCCAGTAAAGGAGGGGATGGCTACACCTTC. Amino acid sequence: CASKGGDGYTF.

The chain links TRBV5-1 to TRBJ1-6; perhaps TRBD1 as D (6 bases). The germline V and J ends were trimmed by 0 bases and 3 bases, with 10 bases remaining between them. Germline CDR1 and CDR2: SGHRS and YFSETQ. The CDR3 is 16 amino acids. The CDR3 nucleotides read TGCGCCAGCAGCTTGGAAGCCAGGGGCTATAATTCACCCCTCCACTTT. Its protein is CASSLEARGYNSPLHF.